Below are 11 T cell receptor beta chains sequenced from a single sample in a study of blood T cell repertoires in COVID-19 (dated by TCRdb to 2020 to 2021). Library construction relied on the immunoSEQ multiplex PCR assay. Not all clones reach the TCRdb copy of this immuneACCESS table, which keeps in-frame sequences only. Checked studies attribute under half of the gap to unresolved V genes and leave the rest unexplained. The table for this sample lists 150,000 to 200,000 clones; approximately 87% of them were counted only once. Together, the top ten hold 3.7% of the sample. Sequencing input: peripheral blood. These receptors came from a man aged 18 to 30 with active or convalescent COVID-19.

This sequence joins TRBV5-1 and TRBJ2-2, with D possibly TRBD1 on 5 matching bases. V lost 5 bases, J lost 1 base, and 9 bases lay in between. CDR1 SGHRS and CDR2 YFSETQ come from the germline V gene. This CDR3 is built from 14 residues. DNA for the CDR3: TGCGCCAGCAGTTCTACAGGGAACACCGGGGAGCTGTTTTTT. This codes for CASSSTGNTGELFF.

The chain couples TRBV24-1 to TRBJ2-2, with TRBD1 as a possible D gene (5 bases). The V end lost 5 bases, the J end lost 4 bases, and 7 bases lay between the germline ends. Germline lookup yields CDR1 KGHDR and CDR2 SFDVKD. The CDR3 has 13 amino acids. The CDR3 nucleotides read TGTGCCACCAGTGTCGACAGCACCGGGGAGCTGTTTTTT. It is translated as CATSVDSTGELFF.

This rearrangement joins TRBV18 to TRBJ2-1; D may be TRBD1 (5 bases). The CDR3 extends over 14 amino acids. Germline-derived CDR1 and CDR2 are KGHSH and LQKENI. Trimming removed 2 bases at V and 1 base at J, with 6 bases between. Written as DNA, the CDR3 is TGTGCCAGCTCACCAAAGGGGTCCTACAATGAGCAGTTCTTC. Translating gives CASSPKGSYNEQFF.

As concerns this clone: Other DNA sequences from this sample encode an identical CDR3 as well. The chain recombines TRBV7-2 with TRBJ2-5; TRBD1 is a possible D gene (6 bases). Germline values: CDR1 SGHTA, CDR2 FQGNSA. V was pared by 1 base and J by 4 bases, with 13 bases between. CDR3 length: 15 residues. In DNA form, the CDR3 reads TGTGCCAGCAGCTTAGAAGGCAGGGGTAGAGAGACCCAGTACTTC. It is translated as CASSLEGRGRETQYF.

This chain joins TRBV20-1 and TRBJ1-2; D is ambiguous. The germline V and J ends were trimmed by 6 bases and 8 bases, with 13 bases remaining between them. CDR3 size: 11 residues. The germline V gene encodes CDR1 DFQATT and CDR2 SNEGSKA (reference sequence). CDR3 amino acids: CSAPGKGGYTF. The DNA of the CDR3 is TGCAGTGCCCCCGGGAAGGGAGGCTACACCTTC.

The V gene is TRBV19, the J gene TRBJ2-1; D is uncertain. The V end lost 2 bases, the J end lost 8 bases, and 4 bases lay between the germline ends. The CDR3 is 11 residues long. In germline, CDR1 is LNHDA, CDR2 SQIVND (reference sequence). This CDR3 is CASSIRHEQFF. DNA for the CDR3: TGTGCCAGTAGTATACGTCATGAGCAGTTCTTC.

The chain links TRBV4-1 to TRBJ2-7, with a weak D call TRBD2 (5 bases). With 0 bases removed from V and 3 bases from J, the gap between germline ends came to 6 bases. Per the germline V gene, CDR1 is MGHRA and CDR2 is YSYEKL. This CDR3 is built from 13 residues. CDR3 in amino acids: CASSQDGSYEQYF. The CDR3 region has the DNA TGCGCCAGCAGCCAAGATGGGAGCTACGAGCAGTACTTC.

This rearrangement joins TRBV25-1 to TRBJ2-3; tentatively, D is TRBD2 (6 bases). With 0 bases removed from V and 0 bases from J, the gap between germline ends came to 7 bases. The germline V gene encodes CDR1 MGHDK and CDR2 SYGVNS. This CDR3 comprises 15 residues. For the CDR3, the DNA is TGTGCCAGCAGTGAATATAGCGGAAGCACAGATACGCAGTATTTT. Amino acid sequence: CASSEYSGSTDTQYF.

The chain employs TRBV3-1 (or the pseudogene TRBV3-2) and TRBJ1-1, with D maybe TRBD1 (5 bases). CDR3 length: 18 amino acids. CDR1 and CDR2 from the germline V gene are LGHDT and YNNKEL (reference sequence). V was clipped by 0 bases and J by 3 bases, with 20 bases between them. CDR3 protein: CASSQDNSGTGSYTEAFF. The CDR3 DNA sequence: TGTGCCAGCAGCCAAGATAATTCTGGCACAGGATCATACACTGAAGCTTTCTTT.

The V and J genes are TRBV14 and TRBJ1-1, with D possibly TRBD1 on 6 matching bases. The CDR3 totals 14 residues. CDR1 is SGHDN, CDR2 FVKESK, per germline. V lost 8 bases and J 0 bases, leaving 13 bases between the germline ends. CDR3 nucleotide sequence: TGTGCCAGCGGAATACAGGGATTGAACACTGAAGCTTTCTTT. Translating gives CASGIQGLNTEAFF.

The chain links TRBV3-1 (or the pseudogene TRBV3-2) to TRBJ2-5; 7 bases match TRBD1. Germline assignment: CDR1 LGHDT and CDR2 YNNKEL (reference sequence). Trimming removed 5 bases from V and 4 bases from J; junction bases left unmatched: 1. This CDR3 contains 12 residues. As DNA, the CDR3 is TGTGCCAGCAGCTCAGGGGGAGAGACCCAGTACTTC. Its translation is CASSSGGETQYF.